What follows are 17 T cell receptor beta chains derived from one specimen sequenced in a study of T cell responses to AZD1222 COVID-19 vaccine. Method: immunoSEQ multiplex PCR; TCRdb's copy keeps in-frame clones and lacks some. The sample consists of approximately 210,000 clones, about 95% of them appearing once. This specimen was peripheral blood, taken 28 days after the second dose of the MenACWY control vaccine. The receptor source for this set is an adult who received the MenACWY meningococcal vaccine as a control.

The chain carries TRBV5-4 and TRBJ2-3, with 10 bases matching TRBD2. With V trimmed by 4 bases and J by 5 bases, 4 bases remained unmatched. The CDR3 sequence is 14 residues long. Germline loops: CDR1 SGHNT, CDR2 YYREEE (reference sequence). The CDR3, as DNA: TGTGCCAGCAGCCTACCTAGCGGGAGAGATACGCAGTATTTT. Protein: CASSLPSGRDTQYF.

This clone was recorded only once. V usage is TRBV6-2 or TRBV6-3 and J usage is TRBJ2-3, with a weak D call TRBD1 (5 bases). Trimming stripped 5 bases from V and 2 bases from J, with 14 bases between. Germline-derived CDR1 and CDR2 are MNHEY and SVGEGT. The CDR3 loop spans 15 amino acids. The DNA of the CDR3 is TGTGCCAGCAGTCATGGTGGGGCACCCACAGATACGCAGTATTTT. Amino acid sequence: CASSHGGAPTDTQYF.

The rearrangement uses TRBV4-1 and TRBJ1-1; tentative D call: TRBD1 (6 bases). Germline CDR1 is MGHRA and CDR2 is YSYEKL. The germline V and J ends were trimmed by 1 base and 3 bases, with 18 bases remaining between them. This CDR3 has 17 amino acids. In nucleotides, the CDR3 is TGCGCCAGCAGCCAAGTCAATATGGGGGGGGGCGACACTGAAGCTTTCTTT. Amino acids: CASSQVNMGGGDTEAFF.

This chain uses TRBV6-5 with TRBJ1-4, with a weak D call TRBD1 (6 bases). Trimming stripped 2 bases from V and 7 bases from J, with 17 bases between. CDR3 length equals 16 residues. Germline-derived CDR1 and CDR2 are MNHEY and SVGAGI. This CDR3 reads CASSYHPGQRSEKLFF. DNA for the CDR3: TGTGCCAGCAGTTACCACCCGGGACAAAGGTCTGAAAAACTGTTTTTT.

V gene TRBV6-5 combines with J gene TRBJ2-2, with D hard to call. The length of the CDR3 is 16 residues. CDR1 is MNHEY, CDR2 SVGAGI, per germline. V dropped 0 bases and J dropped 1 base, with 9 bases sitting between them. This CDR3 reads CASSYSISLNTGELFF. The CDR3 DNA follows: TGTGCCAGCAGTTACTCGATTAGTTTGAACACCGGGGAGCTGTTTTTT.

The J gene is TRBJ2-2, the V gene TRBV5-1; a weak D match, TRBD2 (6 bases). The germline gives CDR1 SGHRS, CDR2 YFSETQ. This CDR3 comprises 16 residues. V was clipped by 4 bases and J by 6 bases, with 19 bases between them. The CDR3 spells CASSQYGTEGAGELFF. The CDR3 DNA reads TGCGCCAGCAGCCAGTACGGGACTGAGGGCGCCGGGGAGCTGTTTTTT. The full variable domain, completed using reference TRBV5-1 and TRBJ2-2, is KAGVTQTPRYLIKTRGQQVTLSCSPISGHRSVSWYQQTPGQGLQFLFEYFSETQRNKGNFPGRFSGRQFSNSRSEMNVSTLELGDSALYLCASSQYGTEGAGELFFGEGSRLTVL.

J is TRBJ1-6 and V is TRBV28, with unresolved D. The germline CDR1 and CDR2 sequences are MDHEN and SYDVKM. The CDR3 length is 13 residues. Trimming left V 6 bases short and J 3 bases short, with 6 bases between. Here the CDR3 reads CASSNSYNSPLHF. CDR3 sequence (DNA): TGTGCCAGCAGCAACAGCTATAATTCACCCCTCCACTTT.

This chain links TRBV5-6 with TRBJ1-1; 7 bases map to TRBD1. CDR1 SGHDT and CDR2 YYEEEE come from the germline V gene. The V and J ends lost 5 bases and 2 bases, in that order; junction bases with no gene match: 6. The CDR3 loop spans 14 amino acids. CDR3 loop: CASSPGQINTEAFF. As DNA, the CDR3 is TGTGCCAGCAGTCCGGGACAGATTAACACTGAAGCTTTCTTT. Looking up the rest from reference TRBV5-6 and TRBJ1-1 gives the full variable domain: DAGVTQSPTHLIKTRGQQVTLRCSPKSGHDTVSWYQQALGQGPQFIFQYYEEEERQRGNFPDRFSGHQFPNYSSELNVNALLLGDSALYLCASSPGQINTEAFFGQGTRLTVV.

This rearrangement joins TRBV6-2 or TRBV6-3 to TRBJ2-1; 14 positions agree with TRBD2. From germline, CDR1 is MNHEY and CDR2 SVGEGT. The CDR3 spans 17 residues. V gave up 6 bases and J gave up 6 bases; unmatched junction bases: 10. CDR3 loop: CASSDPMGTSGSNEQFF. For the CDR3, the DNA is TGTGCCAGCAGCGACCCTATGGGGACTAGCGGGAGCAATGAGCAGTTCTTC.

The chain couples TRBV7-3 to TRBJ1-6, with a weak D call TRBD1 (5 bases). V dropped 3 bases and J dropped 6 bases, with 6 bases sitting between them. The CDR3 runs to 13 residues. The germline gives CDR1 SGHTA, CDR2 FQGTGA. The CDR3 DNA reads TGTGCCAGCAGCTTCAGGGCTAATTCACCCCTCCACTTT. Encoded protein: CASSFRANSPLHF.

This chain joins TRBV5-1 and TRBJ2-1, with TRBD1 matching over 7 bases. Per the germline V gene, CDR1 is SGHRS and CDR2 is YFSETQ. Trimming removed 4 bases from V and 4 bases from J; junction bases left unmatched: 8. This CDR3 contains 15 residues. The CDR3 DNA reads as TGCGCCAGCAGCCCCGGGACAGCTACGTACAATGAGCAGTTCTTC. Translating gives CASSPGTATYNEQFF. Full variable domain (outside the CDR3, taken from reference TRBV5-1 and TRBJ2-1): KAGVTQTPRYLIKTRGQQVTLSCSPISGHRSVSWYQQTPGQGLQFLFEYFSETQRNKGNFPGRFSGRQFSNSRSEMNVSTLELGDSALYLCASSPGTATYNEQFFGPGTRLTVL.

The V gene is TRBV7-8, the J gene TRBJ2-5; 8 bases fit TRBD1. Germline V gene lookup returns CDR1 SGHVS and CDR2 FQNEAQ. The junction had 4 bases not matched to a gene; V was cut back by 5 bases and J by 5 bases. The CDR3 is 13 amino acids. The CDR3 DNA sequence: TGTGCCAGCAGCCTGGACAGGGTGGAGACCCAGTACTTC. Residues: CASSLDRVETQYF.

CDR3 loop: CASSSLTGDAETQYF. CDR3 bases: TGTGCCAGCAGCTCATTGACAGGGGATGCGGAGACCCAGTACTTC. The chain is built from TRBV7-9 and TRBJ2-5, with 8 positions matching TRBD1. CDR3 length: 15 amino acids. V lost 4 bases to trimming and J lost 5 bases; unmatched junction nucleotides: 9. Germline V lookup: CDR1 SEHNR, CDR2 FQNEAQ (reference sequence).

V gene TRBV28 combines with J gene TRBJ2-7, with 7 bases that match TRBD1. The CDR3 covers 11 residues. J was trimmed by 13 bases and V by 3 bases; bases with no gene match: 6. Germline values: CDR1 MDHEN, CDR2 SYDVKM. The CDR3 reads CASSLSRGLYF. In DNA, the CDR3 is TGTGCCAGCAGTTTGTCTAGGGGGCTTTACTTC.

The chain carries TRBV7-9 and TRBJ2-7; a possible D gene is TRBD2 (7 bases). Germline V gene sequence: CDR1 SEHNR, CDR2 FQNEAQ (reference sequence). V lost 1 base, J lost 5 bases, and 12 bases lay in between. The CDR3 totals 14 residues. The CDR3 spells CASSLGEGEHEQYF. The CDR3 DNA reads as TGTGCCAGCAGCTTAGGGGAGGGGGAGCACGAGCAGTACTTC.

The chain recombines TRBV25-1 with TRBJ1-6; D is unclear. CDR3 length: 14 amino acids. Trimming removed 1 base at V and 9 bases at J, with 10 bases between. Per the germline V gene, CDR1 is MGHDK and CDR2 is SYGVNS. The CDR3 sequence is CASSELREGSPLHF. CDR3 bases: TGTGCCAGCAGTGAATTAAGGGAGGGTTCACCCCTCCACTTT.

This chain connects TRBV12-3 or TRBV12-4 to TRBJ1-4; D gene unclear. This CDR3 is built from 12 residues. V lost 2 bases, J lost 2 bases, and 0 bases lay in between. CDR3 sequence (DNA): TGTGCCAGCAGTTTAACTAATGAAAAACTGTTTTTT. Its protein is CASSLTNEKLFF.